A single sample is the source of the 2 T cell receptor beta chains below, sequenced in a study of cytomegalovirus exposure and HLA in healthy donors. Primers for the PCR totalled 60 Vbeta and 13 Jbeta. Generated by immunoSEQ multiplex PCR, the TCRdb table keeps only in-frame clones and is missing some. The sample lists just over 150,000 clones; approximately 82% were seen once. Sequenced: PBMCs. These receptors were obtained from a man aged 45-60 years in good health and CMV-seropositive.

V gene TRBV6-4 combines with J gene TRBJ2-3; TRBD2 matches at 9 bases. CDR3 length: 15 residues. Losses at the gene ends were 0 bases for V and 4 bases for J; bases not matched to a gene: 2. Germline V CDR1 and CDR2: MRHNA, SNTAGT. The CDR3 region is CASSDSASGADTQYF. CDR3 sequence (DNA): TGTGCCAGCAGTGACTCCGCTAGCGGGGCAGATACGCAGTATTTT.

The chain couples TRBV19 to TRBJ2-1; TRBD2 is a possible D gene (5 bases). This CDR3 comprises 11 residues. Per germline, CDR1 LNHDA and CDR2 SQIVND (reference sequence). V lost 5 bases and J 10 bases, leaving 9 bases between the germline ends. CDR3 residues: CASSEGLEQFF. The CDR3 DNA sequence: TGTGCCAGTAGTGAGGGCTTAGAGCAGTTCTTC.